This TCR beta chain was recovered during a study of neurological immune-mediated disorders. This clonotype has ten or more counts. TCRdb processed the 5' RACE reads anew with MiXCR; each CDR3 protein has one entry. Of approximately 50,000 distinct CDR3 sequences listed, less than 4.5% are singletons. The sample taken for sequencing was PBMCs. The source is a man younger than 40 with multiple sclerosis.

This CDR3 is CASNMGQNTGELFF. DNA for the CDR3: TGCGCCAGCAATATGGGACAGAACACCGGGGAGCTGTTTTTT. The chain links TRBV5-1 to TRBJ2-2; TRBD1 might be the D (6 bases). The CDR3 is made up of 14 amino acids. CDR1 is SGHRS, CDR2 YFSETQ, per germline. V dropped 6 bases and J dropped 1 base, with 10 bases sitting between them.